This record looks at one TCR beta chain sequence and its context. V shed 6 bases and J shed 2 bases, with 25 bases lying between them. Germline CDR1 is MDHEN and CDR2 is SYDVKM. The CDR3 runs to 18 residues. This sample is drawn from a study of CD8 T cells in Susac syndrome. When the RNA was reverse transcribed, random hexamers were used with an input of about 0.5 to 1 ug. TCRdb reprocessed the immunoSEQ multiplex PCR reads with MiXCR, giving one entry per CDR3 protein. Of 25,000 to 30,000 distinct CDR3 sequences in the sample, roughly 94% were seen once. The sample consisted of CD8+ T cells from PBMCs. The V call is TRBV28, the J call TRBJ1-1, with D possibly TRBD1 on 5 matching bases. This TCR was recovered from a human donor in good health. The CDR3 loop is CASRAYGARDVPNTEAFF. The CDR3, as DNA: TGTGCCAGCAGAGCTTACGGGGCTAGAGATGTTCCCAACACTGAAGCTTTCTTT.